These 24 T cell receptor beta chains share one sample of origin, sequenced in a study of cytomegalovirus exposure and HLA in healthy donors. Both 60 Vbeta primers and 13 Jbeta primers went into the PCR. Measured with immunoSEQ multiplex PCR; TCRdb has only the in-frame clones, and not every one. This sample's table has 65,000 to 90,000 clones. Sequencing was done on a sample of PBMCs. These receptors came from a female donor in good health and CMV-seropositive.

V is TRBV4-1 and J is TRBJ2-7; D is possibly TRBD2 (5 bases). The length of the CDR3 is 15 residues. In germline, CDR1 is MGHRA, CDR2 YSYEKL. Trimming shortened V by 1 base and J by 4 bases, and 14 bases separated the two germline ends. The CDR3 sequence: CASSQAWGGGYEQYF. The CDR3 DNA is TGCGCCAGCAGCCAAGCTTGGGGTGGCGGGTACGAGCAGTACTTC.

The rearrangement links TRBV30 to TRBJ2-7; 8 bases map to TRBD1. Unmatched junction bases numbered 5, after V lost 7 bases and J lost 0 bases. The CDR3 sequence is 13 residues long. Per the germline V gene, CDR1 is GTSNPN and CDR2 is SVGIG (reference sequence). CDR3 sequence reads: CASSTGDSYEQYF. CDR3 in DNA: TGTGCCTCCTCGACAGGGGACTCCTACGAGCAGTACTTC.

The chain links TRBV7-3 to TRBJ2-1; 11 nucleotides line up with TRBD2. Germline lookup yields CDR1 SGHTA and CDR2 FQGTGA. V lost 1 base and J lost 7; bases outside the gene matches: 3. This CDR3 has 15 amino acids. CDR3 nucleotide sequence: TGTGCCAGCAGCTTAATTGGGACTAGCGGAAATGAGCAGTTCTTC. Translated, it gives CASSLIGTSGNEQFF.

The V gene is TRBV10-3, the J gene TRBJ2-1; a weak D match, TRBD2 (7 bases). This CDR3 is 16 amino acids long. CDR1 and CDR2 (germline): ENHRY, SYGVKD. Trimming removed 3 bases at V and 8 bases at J, with 20 bases between. The CDR3 loop reads CAISEVGRGAEDEQFF. The CDR3 DNA is TGTGCCATCAGTGAAGTTGGGAGGGGGGCCGAAGATGAGCAGTTCTTC.

The V call is TRBV19, the J call TRBJ2-3; perhaps TRBD2 as D (5 bases). The CDR3 consists of 13 residues. The V gene lost 3 bases and the J gene lost 2 bases, with 6 bases spanning the gap. Germline assignment: CDR1 LNHDA and CDR2 SQIVND (reference sequence). CDR3: CASSMRDTDTQYF. CDR3 sequence (DNA): TGTGCCAGTAGTATGAGGGACACAGATACGCAGTATTTT.

V gene TRBV2 combines with J gene TRBJ2-5; the D is unclear. Trimming removed 2 bases at V and 12 bases at J, with 10 bases between. This CDR3 has 11 residues. Germline values: CDR1 SNHLY, CDR2 FYNNEI. The CDR3 protein is CASSETASEYF. The CDR3 DNA sequence: TGTGCCAGCAGTGAAACAGCCTCGGAGTACTTC. Variable domain in full (rest from reference TRBV2 and TRBJ2-5): EPEVTQTPSHQVTQMGQEVILRCVPISNHLYFYWYRQILGQKVEFLVSFYNNEISEKSEIFDDQFSVERPDGSNFTLKIRSTKLEDSAMYFCASSETASEYFGPGTRLLVL.

The J gene is TRBJ1-1, the V gene TRBV19, with D possibly TRBD1 on 5 matching bases. Trimming left V 10 bases short and J 4 bases short, with 10 bases between. The CDR3 totals 11 residues. CDR1 and CDR2 (germline): LNHDA, SQIVND (reference sequence). The CDR3 nucleotides read TGTGCCACTTATGGGGCCACTGAAGCTTTCTTT. Amino acids: CATYGATEAFF.

V is TRBV27 and J is TRBJ2-1; unclear D gene. The CDR3 consists of 14 residues. Germline loops: CDR1 MNHEY, CDR2 SMNVEV (reference sequence). V was cut by 2 bases and J by 8 bases, with 13 bases left in between. The CDR3 here is CASSLIRYRDEQFF. DNA of the CDR3: TGTGCCAGCAGTTTAATAAGGTACCGGGATGAGCAGTTCTTC.

J is TRBJ2-7 and V is TRBV4-1; D may be TRBD1 (5 bases). CDR3 length: 14 amino acids. Germline-derived CDR1 and CDR2 are MGHRA and YSYEKL. The ends were cut back, 3 bases at V and 0 bases at J, with 9 bases in the middle. The CDR3: CASSHPTGSYEQYF. DNA for the CDR3: TGCGCCAGCAGCCACCCAACAGGCTCCTACGAGCAGTACTTC.

The rearrangement joins TRBV4-3 to TRBJ2-7; 8 nucleotides match TRBD1. This CDR3 contains 17 residues. V was pared by 0 bases and J by 4 bases, with 11 bases of the junction left unmatched. Per the germline V gene, CDR1 is LGHNA and CDR2 is YSLEER. The CDR3 nucleotides are TGCGCCAGCAGCCAAGACAGCTTGTTAGACAGGGGTTACGAGCAGTACTTC. Translated: CASSQDSLLDRGYEQYF.

This chain connects TRBV5-6 to TRBJ2-7, with a possible D match to TRBD2 (5 bases). The CDR3 spans 13 residues. Germline loops: CDR1 SGHDT, CDR2 YYEEEE. Trimming removed 5 bases from V and 4 bases from J, with 13 bases in between. CDR3 in DNA: TGTGCCAGCAGTTGGGGAGAGATTTACGAGCAGTACTTC. Translated, it gives CASSWGEIYEQYF.

As for this clone: Its ends do not fully match the called genes, so a read error is possible. Other DNA sequences within the sample encode an identical CDR3. The rearrangement links TRBV28 to TRBJ1-6, with 11 bases matching TRBD1. This CDR3 is 12 amino acids long. Germline V CDR1 and CDR2: MDHEN, SYDVKM. The CDR3 spells CASGTGGSPLHF. CDR3 nucleotide sequence: TGTGCCAGCGGGACAGGGGGATCACCCCTACACTTT. Complete variable domain (other parts from reference TRBV28 and TRBJ1-6): DVKVTQSSRYLVKRTGEKVFLECVQDMDHENMFWYRQDPGLGLRLIYFSYDVKMKEKGDIPEGYSVSREKKERFSLILESASTNQTSMYLCASGTGGSPLHFGNGTRLTVT.

The chain combines TRBV6-6 with TRBJ2-7, with D possibly matching TRBD2 (6 bases). The CDR3 length is 15 residues. CDR1 is MNHNY, CDR2 SVGAGI, per germline (reference sequence). Deletions cut 6 bases from V and 2 bases from J, with 17 bases between. Here the CDR3 DNA reads TGTGCCAGCAGCTCGACTAGTAGGTTCGCCTACGAGCAGTACTTC. It yields the protein CASSSTSRFAYEQYF.

The J gene is TRBJ1-2, the V gene TRBV6-5, with unresolved D. V shed 2 bases and J shed 3 bases, with 16 bases lying between them. CDR1 MNHEY and CDR2 SVGAGI come from the germline V gene. This CDR3 comprises 16 residues. The chain's CDR3 is CASSYNYRTGDYGYTF. The CDR3 DNA reads as TGTGCCAGCAGTTACAACTATCGTACCGGGGACTATGGCTACACCTTC.

The chain joins TRBV4-1 to TRBJ2-1; a weak D match, TRBD1 (6 bases). This CDR3 has 16 residues. The germline V and J ends were trimmed by 3 bases and 0 bases, with 12 bases remaining between them. Germline V CDR1 and CDR2: MGHRA, YSYEKL. The CDR3 loop is CASSHGTLTSYNEQFF. The DNA for the CDR3 is TGCGCCAGCAGCCATGGGACACTTACCTCCTACAATGAGCAGTTCTTC.

The V call is TRBV2, the J call TRBJ1-1; D is possibly TRBD1 (6 bases). Germline lookup yields CDR1 SNHLY and CDR2 FYNNEI. Trimming cost V 6 bases and J 7 bases, with 15 bases left between them. The CDR3 is 13 residues long. CDR3 region: CASRGHKVLEAFF. CDR3 in DNA: TGTGCCAGCAGGGGACACAAGGTTCTTGAAGCTTTCTTT.

The CDR3 protein is CASSLGNGGSAEAFF. The CDR3 DNA is TGCGCCAGCAGCTTGGGTAACGGGGGATCAGCTGAAGCTTTCTTT. This chain links TRBV5-1 with TRBJ1-1; TRBD1 might be the D (5 bases). V lost 0 bases to trimming and J lost 6 bases, with 15 bases between them. Looked up from germline, CDR1 is SGHRS and CDR2 is YFSETQ. The CDR3 covers 15 residues.

This chain connects TRBV19 to TRBJ1-5; 7 bases are a match to TRBD1. Germline-derived CDR1 and CDR2 are LNHDA and SQIVND (reference sequence). J gave up 1 base and V 5 bases, and 5 bases lay outside the gene matches. The CDR3 is made up of 15 amino acids. The CDR3 region has the DNA TGTGCCAGTAGTTTCAGGGGACAGAGCAATCAGCCCCAGCATTTT. This encodes CASSFRGQSNQPQHF.

The chain joins TRBV6-6 to TRBJ1-3, with a weak D call TRBD1 (5 bases). V dropped 4 bases and J dropped 0 bases, with 7 bases sitting between them. This CDR3 is built from 14 residues. CDR1 MNHNY and CDR2 SVGAGI come from the germline V gene (reference sequence). The CDR3 DNA follows: TGTGCCAGCAGTTTGACAGACTCTGGAAACACCATATATTTT. Translation gives CASSLTDSGNTIYF.

This chain connects TRBV7-9 to TRBJ1-4; a possible D gene is TRBD1 (5 bases). The CDR3 is 15 residues long. Germline V gives CDR1 SEHNR, CDR2 FQNEAQ (reference sequence). Trimming cost V 5 bases and J 5 bases, with 15 bases left between them. The CDR3 region is CASSPTGVGNEKLFF. For the CDR3, the DNA is TGTGCCAGCAGCCCTACAGGTGTGGGGAATGAAAAACTGTTTTTT.

V gene TRBV7-2 combines with J gene TRBJ2-5, with a tentative D call TRBD2 (6 bases). The CDR3 extends over 13 amino acids. Deletions cut 4 bases from V and 2 bases from J, with 8 bases between. Germline CDR1 reads SGHTA; CDR2 reads FQGNSA. CDR3 bases: TGTGCCAGCAGCTCCCTAGCGCAAGAGACCCAGTACTTC. Translation: CASSSLAQETQYF.

The rearrangement uses TRBV9 and TRBJ1-4, with D possibly being TRBD1 (5 bases). This CDR3 has 16 residues. Germline-derived CDR1 and CDR2 are SGDLS and YYNGEE. V gave up 4 bases and J gave up 12 bases, with 25 bases separating them. The CDR3 sequence: CASSFREAPPGGELFF. CDR3 DNA sequence: TGTGCCAGCAGCTTCCGAGAGGCCCCGCCAGGAGGGGAACTGTTTTTT.

The chain uses TRBV4-3 and TRBJ2-1; 10 bases are shared with TRBD2. V lost 0 bases to trimming and J lost 7 bases; unmatched junction nucleotides: 6. This CDR3 comprises 16 residues. Germline V gene lookup returns CDR1 LGHNA and CDR2 YSLEER. CDR3 protein: CASSQENSGGGNEQFF. CDR3 nucleotide sequence: TGCGCCAGCAGCCAAGAAAACAGCGGGGGGGGTAATGAGCAGTTCTTC.

The chain recombines TRBV4-1 with TRBJ1-4; D is perhaps TRBD1 (6 bases). In germline, CDR1 is MGHRA, CDR2 YSYEKL. The CDR3 covers 16 residues. Trimming removed 3 bases at V and 2 bases at J, with 13 bases between. The CDR3 DNA sequence: TGCGCCAGCAGCCAGAGTACAGGGCCCACTAATGAAAAACTGTTTTTT. This encodes CASSQSTGPTNEKLFF.